This T cell receptor beta chain derives from a study of CD8 T cells in Susac syndrome. CDR3 size: 18 residues. Germline V CDR1 and CDR2: MGHRA, YSYEKL. V dropped 1 base and J dropped 4; count of bases not matched to a gene: 14. The RNA input was about 0.5 to 1 ug, and it was reverse transcribed with random hexamers. TCRdb recomputed calls from the immunoSEQ multiplex PCR reads with MiXCR, one row per CDR3 protein. There are 100,000 to 150,000 distinct CDR3 sequences in the sample; around 94% occur only once, and 0.07% to 0.09% lies in the top ten. Study findings and constraints: That the number of individuals in its TCR sequencing and HLA analysis was relatively small was acknowledged by the study.

To note about this clonotype: The antigen is undetermined.

CD8+ and CD4+ T cells from blood underwent TCR beta sequencing. TEMRA cells underwent FACS enrichment and CD8+ and CD4+ T cells underwent negative isolation. This receptor was identified in a human donor in good health. The material sequenced was CD4+ T cells from PBMCs. V usage is TRBV4-1 and J usage is TRBJ2-7; TRBD2 matches at 9 bases. The CDR3 loop reads CASSQGLWREGLGYEQYF. The CDR3 nucleotides are TGCGCCAGCAGCCAAGGTTTGTGGCGGGAGGGCCTTGGTTACGAGCAGTACTTC.